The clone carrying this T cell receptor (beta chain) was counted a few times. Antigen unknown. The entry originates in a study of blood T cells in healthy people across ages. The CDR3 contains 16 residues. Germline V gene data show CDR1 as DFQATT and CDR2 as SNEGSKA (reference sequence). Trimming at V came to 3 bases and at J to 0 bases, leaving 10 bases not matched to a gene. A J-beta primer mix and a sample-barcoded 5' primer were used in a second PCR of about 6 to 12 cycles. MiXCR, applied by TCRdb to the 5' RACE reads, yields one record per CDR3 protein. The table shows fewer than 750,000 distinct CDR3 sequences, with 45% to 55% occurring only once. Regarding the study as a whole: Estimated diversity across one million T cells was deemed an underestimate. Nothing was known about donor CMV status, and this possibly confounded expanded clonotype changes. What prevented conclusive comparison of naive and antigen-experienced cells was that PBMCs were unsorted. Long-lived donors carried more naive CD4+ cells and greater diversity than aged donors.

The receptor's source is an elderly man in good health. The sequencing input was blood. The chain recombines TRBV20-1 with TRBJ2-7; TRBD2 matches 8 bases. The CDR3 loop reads CSASALAVHSSYEQYF. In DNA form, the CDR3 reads TGCAGTGCTAGCGCACTAGCGGTCCACAGCTCCTACGAGCAGTACTTC.